This passage covers 19 T cell receptor beta chains from one sample sequenced in a study of control samples from healthy donors and cancer patients. Measured with immunoSEQ multiplex PCR; TCRdb has only the in-frame clones, and not every one. Here the sample spans about 180,000 clones, 90% being singletons. What was sequenced was blood. Every receptor here comes from a woman aged 45-65 years in good health.

This clone was detected once. This rearrangement joins TRBV28 to TRBJ2-5; D perhaps matches TRBD1 (6 bases). CDR1 and CDR2 (germline): MDHEN, SYDVKM. Trimming cost V 7 bases and J 2 bases, with 14 bases left between them. CDR3 length: 14 residues. In nucleotides, the CDR3 is TGTGCCAGCAACCTCCCGGGACATCAAGAGACCCAGTACTTC. Residues: CASNLPGHQETQYF.

This clone was seen once. The CDR3 bases are TGTGCCAGTAGTATCCCAGGACAGGCCAAAAACATTCAGTACTTC. This gives the protein CASSIPGQAKNIQYF. The V gene is TRBV19, the J gene TRBJ2-4, with TRBD1 as a possible D gene (6 bases). The CDR3 length is 15 residues. V was clipped by 3 bases and J by 1 base, with 10 bases between them. CDR1 and CDR2 (germline): LNHDA, SQIVND (reference sequence).

This clone was counted only a few times. The DNA of the CDR3 is TGTGCCAGCAGCGTAGTGGGACTAGCGGGTCAAAAAGATACGCAGTATTTT. Translating it yields CASSVVGLAGQKDTQYF. The chain has TRBV9 and TRBJ2-3; 12 bases align to TRBD2. The V segment lost 0 bases and the J segment 5 bases; nucleotides outside the gene matches: 7. CDR3 length: 17 residues. From germline, CDR1 is SGDLS and CDR2 YYNGEE. Complete variable domain (other parts from reference TRBV9 and TRBJ2-3): DSGVTQTPKHLITATGQRVTLRCSPRSGDLSVYWYQQSLDQGLQFLIQYYNGEERAKGNILERFSAQQFPDLHSELNLSSLELGDSALYFCASSVVGLAGQKDTQYFGPGTRLTVL.

The chain links TRBV29-1 to TRBJ1-3, with D unresolved. V was clipped by 7 bases and J by 1 base, with 11 bases between them. The CDR3 sequence is 13 residues long. Germline CDR1 is SQVTM and CDR2 is ANQGSEA. In DNA, the CDR3 is TGCAGCGCCCGTAGGGTTTCTGGAAACACCATATATTTT. It encodes CSARRVSGNTIYF.

This clone was counted a single time. The chain employs TRBV3-1 (or the pseudogene TRBV3-2) and TRBJ2-1; 11 nucleotides match TRBD2. Germline V gives CDR1 LGHDT, CDR2 YNNKEL (reference sequence). The CDR3 is made up of 16 amino acids. The ends lost 4 bases at V and 9 bases at J; junction bases unmatched: 11. The CDR3 spells CASSPPWLAGGSEQFF. DNA of the CDR3: TGTGCCAGCAGCCCCCCGTGGCTAGCGGGGGGTAGTGAGCAGTTCTTC.

The genes are TRBV21-1 and TRBJ1-5. TRBV21-1 represents a pseudogene. This CDR3 contains 13 residues. The CDR3 loop reads CASSKRGYQPQHF. In DNA, the CDR3 is TGTGCCAGCAGCAAACGCGGCTATCAGCCCCAGCATTTT.

Turning to this clone: Other DNA sequences in the same sample also yield this CDR3. The chain couples TRBV9 to TRBJ2-2; 7 bases align to TRBD2. CDR1 and CDR2 from the germline V gene are SGDLS and YYNGEE. The CDR3 extends over 14 amino acids. The J segment lost 4 bases and the V segment lost 0 bases, leaving 0 bases of the junction unmatched. CDR3 nucleotides: TGTGCCAGCAGCGTAGGGGGGGGCACCGGGGAGCTGTTTTTT. Its translation is CASSVGGGTGELFF.

The CDR3 nucleotides read TGTGCCTGGAGTGGCTCTTTGAGACGTAAGGTCTACAATGAGCAGTTCTTC. Its protein product is CAWSGSLRRKVYNEQFF. This rearrangement joins TRBV30 to TRBJ2-1; no clear D. Between the trimmed V and J ends, which lost 1 base and 3 bases, there was a span of 19 bases. Germline assignment: CDR1 GTSNPN and CDR2 SVGIG (reference sequence). CDR3 length: 17 amino acids.

This chain uses TRBV5-3 with TRBJ1-2; no clear D. TRBV5-3 is treated as an ORF (open reading frame) with a function not yet certain. Deletions cut 5 bases from V and 7 bases from J, with 12 bases between. The CDR3 is made up of 12 amino acids. CDR3 loop: CARSAVQSGYTF. CDR3 DNA sequence: TGTGCCAGAAGTGCTGTACAGTCTGGCTACACCTTC.

V is TRBV19 and J is TRBJ1-1, with D tentatively TRBD1 (5 bases). From germline, CDR1 is LNHDA and CDR2 SQIVND (reference sequence). Trimming took off 6 bases at V and 3 bases at J, with 11 bases between the two ends. The CDR3 loop spans 13 amino acids. This CDR3 reads CASRSRGYTEAFF. The CDR3 DNA sequence: TGTGCCAGTAGAAGCCGGGGGTACACTGAAGCTTTCTTT.

The rearrangement links TRBV7-2 to TRBJ2-7; D is uncertain. Trimming left V 5 bases short and J 2 bases short, with 10 bases between. The CDR3 has 13 amino acids. Germline CDR1 and CDR2: SGHTA and FQGNSA. This CDR3 is CASSPRPAYEQYF. DNA of the CDR3: TGTGCCAGCAGCCCTAGACCCGCCTACGAGCAGTACTTC.

This clone was recorded a few times. Other DNA sequences of this sample code for an identical CDR3. V usage is TRBV4-1 and J usage is TRBJ1-2; D remains ambiguous. Trimming left V 3 bases short and J 2 bases short, with 4 bases between. CDR1 is MGHRA, CDR2 YSYEKL, per germline. The CDR3 loop spans 12 amino acids. The CDR3 region is CASSQENYGYTF. The CDR3 region has the DNA TGCGCCAGCAGCCAGGAGAACTATGGCTACACCTTC.

This clone was seen a single time. This chain connects TRBV4-2 to TRBJ2-3, with 8 nucleotides matching TRBD2. The V segment lost 1 base and the J segment 1 base; nucleotides outside the gene matches: 4. The CDR3 contains 16 residues. The germline CDR1 and CDR2 sequences are LGHNA and YNFKEQ. The CDR3 sequence: CASSQGVGGGTDTQYF. The CDR3 DNA reads as TGTGCCAGCAGCCAAGGGGTCGGGGGGGGCACAGATACGCAGTATTTT.

This clone is a singleton in its sample. The rearrangement uses TRBV6-6 and TRBJ1-1; 7 nucleotides align to TRBD1. The germline V gene encodes CDR1 MNHNY and CDR2 SVGAGI (reference sequence). The CDR3 totals 15 residues. Trimming took 2 bases from V and 4 from J; bases not matched to a gene: 7. Here the CDR3 DNA reads TGTGCCAGCAGTTACATCAACAGGGGTCGCACTGAAGCTTTCTTT. Translated: CASSYINRGRTEAFF.

In its sample, this clone was seen once. The chain uses TRBV3-1 (or the pseudogene TRBV3-2) and TRBJ1-3; D is perhaps TRBD1 (6 bases). CDR3 size: 14 residues. V was shortened by 1 base and J by 7 bases, with 11 bases between the two germline ends. Germline-derived CDR1 and CDR2 are LGHDT and YNNKEL (reference sequence). The chain's CDR3 is CASSQVEGGNTIYF. In nucleotides, the CDR3 is TGTGCCAGCAGCCAAGTTGAGGGGGGGAACACCATATATTTT.

The J gene is TRBJ2-2, the V gene TRBV9; TRBD2 matches at 7 bases. Trimming at V came to 5 bases and at J to 7 bases, leaving 5 bases not matched to a gene. Germline loops: CDR1 SGDLS, CDR2 YYNGEE. This CDR3 spans 13 amino acids. In DNA form, the CDR3 reads TGTGCCAGCAGTGGGGGGGTCGGCGGGGAGCTGTTTTTT. Amino acid sequence: CASSGGVGGELFF.

The chain joins TRBV28 to TRBJ2-1; D is ambiguous. This CDR3 is 11 amino acids long. Germline loops: CDR1 MDHEN, CDR2 SYDVKM. Trimming took 3 bases from V and 7 from J, leaving 4 bases between them. CDR3 amino acids: CASSFWNEQFF. The DNA for the CDR3 is TGTGCCAGCAGTTTTTGGAATGAGCAGTTCTTC.

The chain combines TRBV7-3 with TRBJ2-3, with no clear D. V was trimmed by 0 bases and J by 6 bases, leaving 10 bases between them. The germline V gene has CDR1 SGHTA and CDR2 FQGTGA. The CDR3 spans 14 residues. For the CDR3, the DNA is TGTGCCAGCAGCTTAACCGGACGTGGGGATACGCAGTATTTT. This gives the protein CASSLTGRGDTQYF.

The chain combines TRBV6-6 with TRBJ2-5; D possibly corresponds to TRBD1 (5 bases). V was shortened by 4 bases and J by 2 bases, with 11 bases between the two germline ends. Germline V gives CDR1 MNHNY, CDR2 SVGAGI (reference sequence). This CDR3 spans 14 amino acids. The CDR3 bases are TGTGCCAGCAGTTTGTCGACAGTTCAAGAGACCCAGTACTTC. Residues: CASSLSTVQETQYF.